These 11 T cell receptor beta chains came from one sample sequenced in a study of blood T cell repertoires in COVID-19. Only in-frame clones appear in the TCRdb table, and some are missing; sequencing was by immunoSEQ multiplex PCR. The profile shows 200,000 to 250,000 clones, roughly 80% of them singletons. The sequenced sample was peripheral blood. These TCRs come from an older woman with acute or convalescent COVID-19.

The chain joins TRBV24-1 to TRBJ2-2, with D tentatively TRBD1 (5 bases). V gave up 0 bases and J gave up 13 bases, with 5 bases separating them. CDR1 is KGHDR, CDR2 SFDVKD, per germline. CDR3 length equals 11 residues. The CDR3 DNA reads TGTGCCACCAGTGATTTGCAGGGGCTGTTTTTT. Amino acids: CATSDLQGLFF.

Points on this clone: Other DNA sequences in the same sample also yield this CDR3. The chain employs TRBV16 and TRBJ2-3; D unclear. V was shortened by 3 bases and J by 2 bases, with 12 bases between the two germline ends. The germline V gene encodes CDR1 KGHSY and CDR2 FQNENV. This CDR3 comprises 15 residues. The CDR3 sequence: CASSQLAVITDTQYF. The CDR3 DNA reads TGTGCCAGCAGCCAGCTTGCAGTCATCACAGATACGCAGTATTTT.

The rearrangement links TRBV2 to TRBJ1-2, with 9 bases that match TRBD1. V lost 5 bases to trimming and J lost 3 bases; unmatched junction nucleotides: 4. CDR3 length: 14 amino acids. Per germline, CDR1 SNHLY and CDR2 FYNNEI. CDR3 residues: CASSPGQGDYGYTF. For the CDR3, the DNA is TGTGCCAGCAGTCCGGGACAGGGAGACTATGGCTACACCTTC.

In its sample, this clone was seen a few times. The V and J genes are TRBV4-2 and TRBJ2-4; 9 bases fit TRBD2. V trimming: 3 bases; J trimming: 7 bases; junction bases outside the gene matches: 10. CDR3 length: 16 amino acids. Per the germline V gene, CDR1 is LGHNA and CDR2 is YNFKEQ. The CDR3 bases are TGTGCCAGCAGCCAGGATATAGCGGGGGCGTCGAACATTCAGTACTTC. Translating it yields CASSQDIAGASNIQYF.

The chain carries TRBV2 and TRBJ1-5; 8 nucleotides agree with TRBD1. CDR1 SNHLY and CDR2 FYNNEI come from the germline V gene. The V and J ends lost 8 bases and 1 base, in that order; junction bases with no gene match: 7. The length of the CDR3 is 15 residues. The CDR3: CASSSGGNSNQPQHF. For the CDR3, the DNA is TGTGCCAGCTCATCAGGGGGCAACAGCAATCAGCCCCAGCATTTT.

The count of this clone is one. The rearrangement uses TRBV9 and TRBJ2-3, with TRBD2 as a possible D gene (7 bases). This CDR3 has 15 amino acids. V was cut by 4 bases and J by 4 bases, with 16 bases left in between. The germline gives CDR1 SGDLS, CDR2 YYNGEE. The CDR3 nucleotides are TGTGCCAGCAGCATAGGGGGGGGGTACCCAGATACGCAGTATTTT. Its translation is CASSIGGGYPDTQYF.

The V gene is TRBV5-1, the J gene TRBJ2-1, with TRBD1 matching 8 bases. The CDR3 loop spans 16 amino acids. Germline V gene data show CDR1 as SGHRS and CDR2 as YFSETQ. Losses at the gene ends were 4 bases for V and 4 bases for J; bases not matched to a gene: 10. CDR3 residues: CASSHDGTGGYNEQFF. CDR3 nucleotides: TGCGCCAGCAGCCATGATGGGACAGGTGGATACAATGAGCAGTTCTTC.

This clone has just one count. V is TRBV18 and J is TRBJ1-6; D unresolved. This CDR3 comprises 14 residues. V lost 0 bases and J lost 7, with 7 bases in between. The V gene's germline CDR1 is KGHSH and CDR2 LQKENI. DNA for the CDR3: TGTGCCAGCTCACCACCGATAGCCAATTCACCCCTCCACTTT. It codes for CASSPPIANSPLHF.

J is TRBJ1-2 and V is TRBV3-1 (or the pseudogene TRBV3-2); D is perhaps TRBD1 (5 bases). Germline V gene sequence: CDR1 LGHDT, CDR2 YNNKEL (reference sequence). The ends were cut back, 1 base at V and 5 bases at J, with 14 bases in the middle. CDR3 length: 15 residues. CDR3 residues: CASSQVDKGPYGYTF. CDR3 bases: TGTGCCAGCAGCCAAGTTGATAAGGGGCCTTATGGCTACACCTTC.

This chain links TRBV5-1 with TRBJ2-7, with 10 bases matching TRBD1. The V segment lost 0 bases and the J segment 2 bases; nucleotides outside the gene matches: 5. This CDR3 is built from 16 residues. Germline V CDR1 and CDR2: SGHRS, YFSETQ. CDR3 amino acids: CASSLAGQGVAYEQYF. CDR3 sequence (DNA): TGCGCCAGCAGCTTGGCCGGACAGGGGGTCGCCTACGAGCAGTACTTC.

This clone was counted ten times or more. The V call is TRBV7-9, the J call TRBJ2-3; a possible D gene is TRBD1 (6 bases). This CDR3 comprises 15 residues. Trimming left V 7 bases short and J 4 bases short, with 18 bases between. Germline CDR1 is SEHNR and CDR2 is FQNEAQ (reference sequence). The CDR3 reads CASNRGQSNADTQYF. The CDR3 DNA reads TGTGCCAGCAACCGTGGACAGTCTAACGCAGATACGCAGTATTTT.